The next 14 T cell receptor beta chains were all read from a single sample in a study of PD-1 blockade in mismatch repair-deficient tumors. TCRdb keeps only in-frame clones here, not all; method: immunoSEQ multiplex PCR. The table lists more than 30,000 clones, 70% to 90% of them singletons. The sample here was peripheral blood, taken 76 weeks after starting pembrolizumab. These receptor sequences come from an adult with mismatch repair-deficient cancer.

This clone has just a few counts. This chain connects TRBV7-2 to TRBJ2-2; D may be TRBD2 (6 bases). The germline V and J ends were trimmed by 4 bases and 6 bases, with 15 bases remaining between them. CDR3 size: 15 residues. The germline CDR1 and CDR2 sequences are SGHTA and FQGNSA. CDR3 protein: CASSYRLGGSGELFF. CDR3 bases: TGTGCCAGCAGCTACCGGCTCGGGGGTTCCGGGGAGCTGTTTTTT.

This clone was found once. The gene calls are TRBV2 and TRBJ2-1; D gene ambiguous. CDR1 and CDR2 from the germline V gene are SNHLY and FYNNEI. The CDR3 has 14 residues. V was shortened by 4 bases and J by 8 bases, with 15 bases between the two germline ends. The CDR3 DNA sequence: TGTGCCAGCAGTGTTCGGCCCCTGGGCGATGAGCAGTTCTTC. It translates to CASSVRPLGDEQFF. Combining the CDR3 with reference TRBV2 and TRBJ2-1 gives the whole variable domain EPEVTQTPSHQVTQMGQEVILRCVPISNHLYFYWYRQILGQKVEFLVSFYNNEISEKSEIFDDQFSVERPDGSNFTLKIRSTKLEDSAMYFCASSVRPLGDEQFFGPGTRLTVL.

The CDR3, as DNA: TGTGCCAGCAGCTCGCTTAGCGGGCACTACAATGAGCAGTTCTTC. Protein product: CASSSLSGHYNEQFF. This rearrangement joins TRBV11-2 to TRBJ2-1; 7 nucleotides line up with TRBD2. Germline values: CDR1 SGHAT, CDR2 FQNNGV. This CDR3 has 15 residues. V shed 4 bases and J 3 bases; nucleotides not matched to a gene: 6.

The V and J genes are TRBV29-1 and TRBJ2-3, with 10 bases that match TRBD1. V was clipped by 3 bases and J by 1 base; unmatched bases: 7. The CDR3 consists of 16 residues. Germline CDR1 reads SQVTM; CDR2 reads ANQGSEA. DNA of the CDR3: TGCAGCGTTGAGAACCTAGGGACAGGGGGCACAGATACGCAGTATTTT. This gives the protein CSVENLGTGGTDTQYF.

The chain combines TRBV25-1 with TRBJ1-3; D unclear. Germline loops: CDR1 MGHDK, CDR2 SYGVNS. V was clipped by 8 bases and J by 4 bases, with 15 bases between them. The CDR3 is 14 amino acids. The CDR3 region has the DNA TGTGCCAGCCAAAGGGAGGGTGGCGGAAACACCATATATTTT. This translates into CASQREGGGNTIYF.

The J gene is TRBJ1-5, the V gene TRBV29-1; TRBD1 might be the D (5 bases). The V gene's germline CDR1 is SQVTM and CDR2 ANQGSEA. The length of the CDR3 is 12 residues. V dropped 4 bases and J dropped 4 bases, with 8 bases sitting between them. The CDR3 DNA reads TGCAGCGTTGGGGGCCCGAATCAGCCCCAGCATTTT. It codes for CSVGGPNQPQHF.

This chain uses TRBV4-1 with TRBJ1-3, with TRBD1 identical over 12 bases. Germline-derived CDR1 and CDR2 are MGHRA and YSYEKL. The CDR3 extends over 18 amino acids. J gave up 4 bases and V 0 bases, and 7 bases lay outside the gene matches. In nucleotides, the CDR3 is TGCGCCAGCAGCCAAGATAGTGGGACAGGGGGCTTCGGAAACACCATATATTTT. This translates into CASSQDSGTGGFGNTIYF.

The chain couples TRBV7-2 to TRBJ2-5; TRBD2 matches 9 bases. Germline lookup yields CDR1 SGHTA and CDR2 FQGNSA. CDR3 length equals 14 residues. Trimming removed 6 bases from V and 5 bases from J; junction bases left unmatched: 7. The CDR3 protein is CASRVIAGVETQYF. CDR3 nucleotides: TGTGCCAGCAGGGTAATAGCGGGAGTTGAGACCCAGTACTTC.

This rearrangement joins TRBV5-1 to TRBJ1-2, with D maybe TRBD1 (5 bases). V was shortened by 5 bases and J by 4 bases, with 15 bases between the two germline ends. The CDR3 has 14 residues. Germline V gene data show CDR1 as SGHRS and CDR2 as YFSETQ. The CDR3 DNA is TGCGCCAGCAGTTTTAATCAGGGAACCTATGGCTACACCTTC. It codes for CASSFNQGTYGYTF.

This sequence joins TRBV18 and TRBJ2-7; D ambiguous. This CDR3 comprises 16 residues. Trimming removed 2 bases at V and 3 bases at J, with 17 bases between. CDR1 KGHSH and CDR2 LQKENI come from the germline V gene. CDR3 coding DNA: TGTGCCAGCTCACCAGGGTCGGATCGGACCATCTACGAGCAGTACTTC. It is translated as CASSPGSDRTIYEQYF.

V is TRBV19 and J is TRBJ2-1; unclear D gene. V lost 1 base and J lost 0, with 13 bases in between. Germline V CDR1 and CDR2: LNHDA, SQIVND (reference sequence). There are 17 residues in the CDR3. The CDR3 bases are TGTGCCAGTAGTATAGGGCTTTGGGTGAGCTCCTACAATGAGCAGTTCTTC. This encodes CASSIGLWVSSYNEQFF.

The sample holds one count of this clone. V is TRBV27 and J is TRBJ1-2; TRBD1 might be the D (5 bases). Germline values: CDR1 MNHEY, CDR2 SMNVEV (reference sequence). Trimming left V 6 bases short and J 2 bases short, with 10 bases between. The CDR3 has 13 residues. The CDR3 DNA reads TGTGCCAGCAGGGACACAAGAAACTATGGCTACACCTTC. It specifies CASRDTRNYGYTF.

The J gene is TRBJ1-5, the V gene TRBV2, with D maybe TRBD1 (6 bases). V was trimmed by 4 bases and J by 1 base, leaving 14 bases between them. CDR1 is SNHLY and CDR2 is FYNNEI in the germline V gene. CDR3 size: 16 residues. The CDR3 DNA reads as TGTGCCAGCAGTGTTGGAGGGGGAGGCAGCAATCAGCCCCAGCATTTT. Amino acid sequence: CASSVGGGGSNQPQHF. Full variable domain (outside the CDR3, taken from reference TRBV2 and TRBJ1-5): EPEVTQTPSHQVTQMGQEVILRCVPISNHLYFYWYRQILGQKVEFLVSFYNNEISEKSEIFDDQFSVERPDGSNFTLKIRSTKLEDSAMYFCASSVGGGGSNQPQHFGDGTRLSIL.

This chain connects TRBV23-1 to TRBJ2-7; D unclear. TRBV23-1 is designated an ORF whose function remains uncertain. V dropped 11 bases and J dropped 0 bases, with 2 bases sitting between them. The CDR3 sequence is 9 residues long. CDR3 sequence (DNA): TGCGCCGGCTCCTACGAGCAGTACTTC. Translation gives CAGSYEQYF.